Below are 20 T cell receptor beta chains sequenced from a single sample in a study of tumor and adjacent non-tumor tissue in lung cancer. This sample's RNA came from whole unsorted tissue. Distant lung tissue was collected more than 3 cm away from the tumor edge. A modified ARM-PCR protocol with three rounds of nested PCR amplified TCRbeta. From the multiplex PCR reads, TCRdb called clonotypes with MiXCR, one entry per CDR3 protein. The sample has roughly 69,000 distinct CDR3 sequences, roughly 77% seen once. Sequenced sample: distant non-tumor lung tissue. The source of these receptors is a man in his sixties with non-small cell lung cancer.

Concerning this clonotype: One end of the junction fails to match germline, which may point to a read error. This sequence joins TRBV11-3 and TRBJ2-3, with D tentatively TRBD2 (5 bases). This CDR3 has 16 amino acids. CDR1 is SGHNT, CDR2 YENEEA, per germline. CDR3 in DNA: TGTACCAGCAGCTCCGGGCTAGCAGATAGTAGAGATACGCTGTACTTT. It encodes CTSSSGLADSRDTLYF.

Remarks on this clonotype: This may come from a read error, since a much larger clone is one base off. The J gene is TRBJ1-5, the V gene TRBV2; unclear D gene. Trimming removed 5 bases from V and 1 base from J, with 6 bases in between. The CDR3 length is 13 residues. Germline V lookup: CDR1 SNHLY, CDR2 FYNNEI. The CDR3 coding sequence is TGTGCCAGCAGTCAGGACAGCAATCAGCCCCAGCATTTT. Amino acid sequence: CASSQDSNQPQHF.

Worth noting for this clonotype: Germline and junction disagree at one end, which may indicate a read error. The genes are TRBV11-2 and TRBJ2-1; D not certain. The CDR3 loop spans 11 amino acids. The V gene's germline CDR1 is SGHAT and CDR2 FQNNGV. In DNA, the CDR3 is TGTGTCAGCAGCTCCTTAAATGAACAGTTCTTC. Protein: CVSSSLNEQFF.

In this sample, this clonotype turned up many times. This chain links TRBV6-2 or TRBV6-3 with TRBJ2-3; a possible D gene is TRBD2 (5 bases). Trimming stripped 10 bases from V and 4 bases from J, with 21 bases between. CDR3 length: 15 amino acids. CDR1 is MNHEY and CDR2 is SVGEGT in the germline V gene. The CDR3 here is CATKSRASGADTQYF. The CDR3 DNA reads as TGTGCCACCAAGAGTAGGGCGTCCGGGGCAGATACGCAGTATTTT.

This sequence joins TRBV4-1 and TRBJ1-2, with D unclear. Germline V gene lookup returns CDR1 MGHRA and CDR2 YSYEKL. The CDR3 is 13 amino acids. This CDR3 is CPSSQDNYYGYTF. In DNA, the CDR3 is TGCCCTAGCAGCCAAGACAACTACTATGGCTACACCTTC.

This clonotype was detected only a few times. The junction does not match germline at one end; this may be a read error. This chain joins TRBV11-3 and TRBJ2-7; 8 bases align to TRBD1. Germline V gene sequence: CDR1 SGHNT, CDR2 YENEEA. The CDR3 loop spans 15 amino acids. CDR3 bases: TGTGCTAGCAGCCCCCCGGGACAGGTGGCTCGGGAGCAATACTTC. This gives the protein CASSPPGQVAREQYF. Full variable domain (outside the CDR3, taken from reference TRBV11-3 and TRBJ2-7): EAGVVQSPRYKIIEKKQPVAFWCNPISGHNTLYWYLQNLGQGPELLIRYENEEAVDDSQLPKDRFSAERLKGVDSTLKIQPAELGDSAVYLCASSPPGQVAREQYFGPGTRLTVT.

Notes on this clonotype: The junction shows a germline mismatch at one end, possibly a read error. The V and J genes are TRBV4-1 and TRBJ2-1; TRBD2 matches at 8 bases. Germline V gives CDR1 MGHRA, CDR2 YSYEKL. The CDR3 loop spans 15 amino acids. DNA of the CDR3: TGCGCCGGCAGCGTCCCTAGCGGGTTCTACAATGAGCAGTTCTTC. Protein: CAGSVPSGFYNEQFF.

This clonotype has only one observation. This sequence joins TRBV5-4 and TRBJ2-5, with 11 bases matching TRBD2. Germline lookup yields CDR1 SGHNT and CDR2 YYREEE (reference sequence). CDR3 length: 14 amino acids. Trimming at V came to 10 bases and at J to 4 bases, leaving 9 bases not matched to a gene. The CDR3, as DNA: TGTGCCGACAGCTTAGCGGGAGGGGGAGAGACCCAGTACTTC. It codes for CADSLAGGGETQYF.

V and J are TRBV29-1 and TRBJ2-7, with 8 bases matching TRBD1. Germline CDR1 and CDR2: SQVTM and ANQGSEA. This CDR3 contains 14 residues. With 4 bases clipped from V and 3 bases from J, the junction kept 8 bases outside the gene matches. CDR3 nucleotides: TGCAGCGTTGTTTCAGTGACAGGGGTCTACGAGCAGTACTTC. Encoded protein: CSVVSVTGVYEQYF.

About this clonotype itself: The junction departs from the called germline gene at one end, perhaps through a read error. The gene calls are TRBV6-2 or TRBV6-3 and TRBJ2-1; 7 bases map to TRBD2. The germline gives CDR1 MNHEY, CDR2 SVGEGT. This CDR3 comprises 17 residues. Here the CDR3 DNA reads TGTGCCACCAGTTACAATATACGCGGGGGTTTCCCACCTGAGCAGTTCTTC. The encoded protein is CATSYNIRGGFPPEQFF.

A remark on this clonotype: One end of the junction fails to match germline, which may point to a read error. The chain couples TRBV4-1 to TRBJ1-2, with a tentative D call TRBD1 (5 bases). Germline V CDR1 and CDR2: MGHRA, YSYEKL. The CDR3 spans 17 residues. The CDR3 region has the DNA TGCACCAGCACATCCTCATCCGGGGGAGGGATAGACTATGGCTACATCTTC. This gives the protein CTSTSSSGGGIDYGYIF.

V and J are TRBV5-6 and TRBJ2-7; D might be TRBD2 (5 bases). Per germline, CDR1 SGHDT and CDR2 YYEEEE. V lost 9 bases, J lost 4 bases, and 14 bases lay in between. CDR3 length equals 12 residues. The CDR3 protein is CANTVGIYEQYF. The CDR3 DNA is TGTGCCAACACCGTCGGGATATACGAGCAGTACTTC.

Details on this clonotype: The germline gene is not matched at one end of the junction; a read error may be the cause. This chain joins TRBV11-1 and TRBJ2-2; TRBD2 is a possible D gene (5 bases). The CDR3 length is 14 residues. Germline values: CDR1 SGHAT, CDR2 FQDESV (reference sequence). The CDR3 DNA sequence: TGTGCCAGCAACTATACTAGTGGGCCCGGGGAGCAGTTTTTT. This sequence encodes CASNYTSGPGEQFF. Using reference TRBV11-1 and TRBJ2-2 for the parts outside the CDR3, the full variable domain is EAEVAQSPRYKITEKSQAVAFWCDPISGHATLYWYRQILGQGPELLVQFQDESVVDDSQLPKDRFSAERLKGVDSTLKIQPAELGDSAMYLCASNYTSGPGEQFFGEGSRLTVL.

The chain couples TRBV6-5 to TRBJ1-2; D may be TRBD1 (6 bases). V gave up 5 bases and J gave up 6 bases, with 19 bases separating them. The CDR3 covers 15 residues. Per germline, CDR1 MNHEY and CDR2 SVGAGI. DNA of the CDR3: TGTGCCAGCAGTCGACAGGCTGGGAATAGCAATGGCTACACCTTC. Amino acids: CASSRQAGNSNGYTF.

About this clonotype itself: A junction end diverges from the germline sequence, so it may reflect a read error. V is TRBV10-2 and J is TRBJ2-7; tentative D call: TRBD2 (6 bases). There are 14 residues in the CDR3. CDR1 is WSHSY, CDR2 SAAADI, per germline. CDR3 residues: CANSGGISSYEQNF. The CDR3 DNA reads TGCGCCAACAGTGGCGGGATTAGCTCCTACGAGCAGAACTTC.

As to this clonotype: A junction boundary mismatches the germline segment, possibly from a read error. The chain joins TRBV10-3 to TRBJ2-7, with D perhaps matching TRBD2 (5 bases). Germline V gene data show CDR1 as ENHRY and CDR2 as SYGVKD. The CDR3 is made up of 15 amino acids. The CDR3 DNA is TGTGTCATCAGAAGGAGGAGAGACACCACAGAGGAGCAGTACTTC. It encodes CVIRRRRDTTEEQYF.

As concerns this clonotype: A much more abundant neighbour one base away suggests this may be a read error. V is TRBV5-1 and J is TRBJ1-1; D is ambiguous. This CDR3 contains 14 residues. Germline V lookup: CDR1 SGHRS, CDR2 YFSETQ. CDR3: CASTAFKGDTEAVF. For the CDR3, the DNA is TGCGCCAGCACCGCCTTCAAGGGAGACACTGAAGCTGTCTTT.

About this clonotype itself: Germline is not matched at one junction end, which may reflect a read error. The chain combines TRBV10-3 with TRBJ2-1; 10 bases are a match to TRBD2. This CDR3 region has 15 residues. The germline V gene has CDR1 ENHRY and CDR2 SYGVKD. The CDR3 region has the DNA TGTGTCATCAATGAGTCGATCACTAGCGGGATTGAGCAGTTCTTC. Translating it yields CVINESITSGIEQFF.

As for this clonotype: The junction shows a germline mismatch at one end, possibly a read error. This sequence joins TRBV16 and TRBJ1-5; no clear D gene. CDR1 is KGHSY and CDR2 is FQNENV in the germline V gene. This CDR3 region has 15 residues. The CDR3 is CTSSQIDALNQLQHF. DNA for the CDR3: TGTACCAGCAGCCAAATCGACGCCTTAAATCAGCTCCAACATTTT.

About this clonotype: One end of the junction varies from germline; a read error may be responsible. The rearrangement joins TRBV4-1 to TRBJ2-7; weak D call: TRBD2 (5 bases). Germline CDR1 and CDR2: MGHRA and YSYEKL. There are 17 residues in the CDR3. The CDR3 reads CVSSQGSPTSSDYEQYF. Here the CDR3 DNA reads TGCGTCAGCAGCCAAGGAAGTCCGACAAGCTCCGACTACGAGCAATACTTC.